Listed here are 2 T cell receptor beta chains from one sample, sequenced in a study of shared clonotypes between healthy human individuals. The table came from immunoSEQ multiplex PCR; TCRdb's copy has only in-frame clones and leaves some out. Of 1.6 million or so clones in the sample, around 98.5% were seen once. Sequencing was performed on naive CD4+ T cells sorted from blood. Subset defined: CD45RA+ positively selected. These receptors came from a man aged 30-40 years in good health.

V is TRBV2 and J is TRBJ2-5; 9 bases are a match to TRBD1. The V gene end was trimmed by 6 bases and the J gene end by 5 bases; junction bases not matched to a gene: 10. CDR1 is SNHLY and CDR2 is FYNNEI in the germline V gene. The CDR3 runs to 15 residues. The CDR3 loop is CASSQRTGVWETQYF. As DNA, the CDR3 is TGTGCCAGCAGCCAAAGGACAGGGGTATGGGAGACCCAGTACTTC. The entire variable domain, with the rest obtained from reference TRBV2 and TRBJ2-5, is as follows: EPEVTQTPSHQVTQMGQEVILRCVPISNHLYFYWYRQILGQKVEFLVSFYNNEISEKSEIFDDQFSVERPDGSNFTLKIRSTKLEDSAMYFCASSQRTGVWETQYFGPGTRLLVL.

The rearrangement links TRBV30 to TRBJ1-3; unclear D gene. The ends were cut back, 4 bases at V and 0 bases at J, with 16 bases in the middle. The CDR3 loop spans 16 amino acids. The V gene's germline CDR1 is GTSNPN and CDR2 SVGIG (reference sequence). The CDR3 sequence is CAWTGSGGSSGNTIYF. As DNA, the CDR3 is TGTGCCTGGACCGGGTCGGGCGGAAGCTCTGGAAACACCATATATTTT.